A selection of T cell receptor beta chains follows, all from one sample in a study of blood T cell repertoires in COVID-19. The protocol was immunoSEQ multiplex PCR, while the TCRdb copy is restricted to in-frame clones and leaves out a portion. The sample lists roughly 150,000 clones; 79% were seen once. What was sequenced was PBMCs or T cells enriched from blood (not recorded which). The receptors were gathered from a woman aged 70-85 years in a cohort exposed to, infected with or recovered from COVID-19 (not recorded which). CDR3s include the opening cysteine and the closing phenylalanine or tryptophan. The D gene is left open where the match is weak. Not every row has a clone size; where given, it reads once, few, many or a size class.

- | TRBJ2-5 | TRBD1 | TRBV5-6 | CASSWGDRGQETQYF | TGTGCCAGCAGCTGGGGTGACAGGGGGCAGGAGACCCAGTACTTC
- | TRBJ1-4 | - | TRBV18 | CASSPQRDSVEKLFF | TGTGCCAGCTCACCACAAAGAGACAGTGTCGAAAAACTGTTTTTT
- | TRBJ1-3 | - | TRBV28 | CASSTPGGGNTIYF | TGTGCCAGCAGTACCCCGGGGGGAGGAAACACCATATATTTT
- | TRBJ2-5 | TRBD2 | TRBV3-1/TRBV3-2 | CASSPLRSGGETQYF | TGTGCCAGCAGCCCGCTACGATCGGGAGGGGAGACCCAGTACTTC
- | TRBJ1-3 | - | TRBV16 | CASSQSGSNSGNTIYF | TGTGCCAGCAGCCAGTCTGGGAGCAACTCTGGAAACACCATATATTTT
- | TRBJ2-3 | TRBD2 | TRBV7-2 | CASSWAGTSSATQYF | TGTGCCAGCAGCTGGGCCGGGACTAGCAGTGCTACGCAGTATTTT
- | TRBJ2-3 | - | TRBV6-5 | CASSYPTDTQYF | TGTGCCAGCAGTTACCCGACAGATACGCAGTATTTT
- | TRBJ1-4 | TRBD1 | TRBV7-9 | CASSSGTGGIGGNEKLFF | TGTGCCAGCAGCTCCGGGACAGGGGGGATCGGGGGCAACGAAAAACTGTTTTTT
few | TRBJ2-6 | - | TRBV5-1 | CASSLGPFSGANVLTF | TGCGCCAGCAGCTTGGGGCCCTTTTCTGGGGCCAACGTCCTGACTTTC
- | TRBJ2-1 | TRBD2 | TRBV3-1/TRBV3-2 | CASSLSGGSNEQFF | TGTGCCAGCAGCCTTTCTGGCGGGAGCAATGAGCAGTTCTTC
- | TRBJ2-1 | TRBD1 | TRBV9 | CASGTGLYNEQFF | TGTGCCAGCGGGACAGGCCTATACAATGAGCAGTTCTTC
- | TRBJ2-1 | - | TRBV29-1 | CSVDGHRSSYNEQFF | TGCAGCGTTGACGGCCACCGGAGCTCCTACAATGAGCAGTTCTTC
- | TRBJ1-1 | - | TRBV28 | CASSSSWRGNTEAFF | TGTGCCAGCAGTTCATCGTGGCGGGGGAACACTGAAGCTTTCTTT
- | TRBJ2-7 | TRBD2 | TRBV2 | CASSDASGGYEQYF | TGTGCCAGCAGTGACGCTAGCGGGGGATACGAGCAGTACTTC
- | TRBJ2-2 | TRBD1 | TRBV28 | CASSSQLTGRTTGELFF | TGTGCCAGCAGTTCACAACTGACAGGGCGCACCACCGGGGAGCTGTTTTTT
- | TRBJ1-6 | TRBD1 | TRBV28 | CASSSVGQGAGSPLHF | TGTGCCAGCAGTTCCGTTGGACAGGGGGCAGGTTCACCCCTCCACTTT
- | TRBJ1-1 | - | TRBV7-3 | CASSPSQGNTEAFF | TGTGCCAGCAGCCCCTCTCAGGGGAACACTGAAGCTTTCTTT
- | TRBJ2-4 | - | TRBV7-2 | CASSLGGGQNIQYF | TGTGCCAGCAGCTTAGGCGGCGGTCAAAACATTCAGTACTTC
- | TRBJ1-2 | TRBD1 | TRBV19 | CASSIDGTGGPYGYTF | TGTGCCAGTAGTATAGATGGGACAGGGGGCCCCTATGGCTACACCTTC
- | TRBJ1-5 | TRBD1 | TRBV19 | CASSTGQDSNQPQHF | TGTGCCAGTAGTACCGGACAGGATAGCAATCAGCCCCAGCATTTT
- | TRBJ2-1 | TRBD2 | TRBV19 | CASSAISGSSYEQFF | TGTGCCAGTAGTGCTATAAGCGGGAGTAGTTATGAGCAGTTCTTC
- | TRBJ1-5 | - | TRBV4-1 | CASSQGSVNSNQPQHF | TGCGCCAGCAGCCAAGGGTCAGTGAATAGCAATCAGCCCCAGCATTTT
- | TRBJ1-6 | TRBD1 | TRBV28 | CASRPRGQLVSPLHF | TGTGCCAGCAGACCTAGGGGACAGCTCGTATCACCCCTCCACTTT
- | TRBJ1-6 | - | TRBV25-1 | CASQLHNSPLHF | TGTGCCTCACAGTTGCATAATTCACCCCTCCACTTT
- | TRBJ1-4 | TRBD1 | TRBV5-1 | CASSLAPAGGSTNEKLFF | TGCGCCAGCAGCTTGGCCCCGGCAGGGGGCTCAACTAATGAAAAACTGTTTTTT
- | TRBJ1-5 | TRBD1 | TRBV19 | CASSVMTGNQPQHF | TGTGCCAGTAGTGTGATGACAGGGAACCAGCCCCAGCATTTT
- | TRBJ1-1 | - | TRBV28 | CASSTGGNLNTEAFF | TGTGCCAGCAGTACTGGCGGGAATTTGAACACTGAAGCTTTCTTT
once | TRBJ1-6 | TRBD1 | TRBV30 | CASNQGALYNSPLHF | TGTGCCTCTAATCAGGGGGCCCTATATAATTCACCCCTCCACTTT
- | TRBJ2-2 | TRBD2 | TRBV7-9 | CASSSQFGGRAGELFF | TGTGCCAGCAGCTCCCAGTTCGGCGGGAGGGCCGGGGAGCTGTTTTTT
few | TRBJ1-1 | - | TRBV9 | CASSETIQANTEAFF | TGTGCCAGCAGCGAGACTATTCAGGCGAACACTGAAGCTTTCTTT
few | TRBJ1-6 | - | TRBV11-2 | CASSLTLGGNSPLHF | TGTGCCAGCAGCCTTACCCTGGGGGGTAATTCACCCCTCCACTTT
- | TRBJ2-5 | - | TRBV2 | CASSGTQETQYF | TGTGCCAGCAGCGGGACTCAAGAGACCCAGTACTTC
- | TRBJ2-7 | TRBD1 | TRBV5-5 | CASSRTGERFSYEQYF | TGTGCCAGCAGCAGGACAGGGGAGCGGTTTTCCTACGAGCAGTACTTC
- | TRBJ1-5 | - | TRBV28 | CASSLGGQPQHF | TGTGCCAGCAGTTTAGGGGGGCAGCCCCAGCATTTT
- | TRBJ1-4 | TRBD1 | TRBV28 | CASSDTGAVNEKLFF | TGTGCCAGCAGTGATACAGGGGCAGTTAATGAAAAACTGTTTTTT
- | TRBJ2-5 | - | TRBV11-2 | CASSPFRGAGTQYF | TGTGCCAGCAGCCCCTTCAGGGGGGCCGGGACCCAGTACTTC
- | TRBJ2-1 | TRBD2 | TRBV24-1 | CATSDGKREAKNEQFF | TGTGCCACCAGTGATGGAAAGCGGGAGGCTAAGAATGAGCAGTTCTTC
few | TRBJ1-2 | - | TRBV5-4 | CASSLVGGDGYTF | TGTGCCAGCAGTCTGGTGGGAGGGGATGGCTACACCTTC
- | TRBJ1-2 | - | TRBV3-1/TRBV3-2 | CASSQDKRGGEVSTNYGYTF | TGTGCCAGCAGCCAAGATAAACGGGGGGGTGAGGTTTCGACTAACTATGGCTACACCTTC
- | TRBJ1-1 | TRBD1 | TRBV19 | CASRLQGGSEAFF | TGTGCCAGTAGACTACAGGGGGGATCTGAAGCTTTCTTT
- | TRBJ2-2 | - | TRBV2 | CASIYGTNTGELFF | TGTGCCAGCATCTACGGTACGAACACCGGGGAGCTGTTTTTT
once | TRBJ2-7 | TRBD2 | TRBV5-1 | CASSLVSGSYEQYF | TGCGCCAGCAGCTTGGTAAGCGGGAGCTACGAGCAGTACTTC
- | TRBJ2-3 | TRBD2 | TRBV5-1 | CASSLATSVSTDTQYF | TGCGCCAGCAGCTTGGCAACTAGCGTCAGCACAGATACGCAGTATTTT
- | TRBJ2-1 | - | TRBV11-3 | CASSPTFGGLYNEQFF | TGTGCCAGCAGTCCTACTTTCGGGGGTTTGTACAATGAGCAGTTCTTC
- | TRBJ1-1 | - | TRBV28 | CASSFQITEAFF | TGTGCCAGCAGTTTTCAAATTACTGAAGCTTTCTTT
many | TRBJ2-5 | - | TRBV5-1 | CASSLERPARETQYF | TGCGCCAGCAGCTTGGAGCGCCCAGCGAGGGAGACCCAGTACTTC
- | TRBJ2-5 | - | TRBV5-1 | CASSLGAQETQYF | TGCGCCAGCAGCTTGGGGGCTCAAGAGACCCAGTACTTC
- | TRBJ2-5 | - | TRBV24-1 | CATSRAGQGSQETQYF | TGTGCCACCAGTCGCGCTGGGCAGGGGAGTCAAGAGACCCAGTACTTC
- | TRBJ2-1 | TRBD2 | TRBV5-1 | CASSLGSGAYNEQFF | TGCGCCAGCAGCTTGGGAAGCGGGGCTTACAATGAGCAGTTCTTC